Listed here are 7 T cell receptor beta chains from one sample, sequenced in a study of T cell changes during pregnancy in multiple sclerosis. Using immunoSEQ multiplex PCR, the repertoire was profiled, and TCRdb retains in-frame clones only, with some absent. The data contain tens of thousands of clones, roughly 90% of them singletons. Sequencing used CD4+ T cells from peripheral blood mononuclear cells, obtained after pregnancy. The origin of the receptors is a female donor with multiple sclerosis, enrolled in a pregnancy study.

This chain joins TRBV18 and TRBJ1-6; 7 bases agree with TRBD1. CDR3 length equals 15 residues. V gave up 0 bases and J gave up 7 bases; unmatched junction bases: 3. Germline CDR1 and CDR2: KGHSH and LQKENI. Written as DNA, the CDR3 is TGTGCCAGCTCACCACCACAGGGGATAAATTCACCCCTCCACTTT. Protein: CASSPPQGINSPLHF.

V is TRBV4-3 and J is TRBJ2-1; 13 nucleotides match TRBD2. V shed 4 bases and J 4 bases; nucleotides not matched to a gene: 7. Germline loops: CDR1 LGHNA, CDR2 YSLEER. This CDR3 contains 17 residues. The CDR3, as DNA: TGCGCCAGCAGCCGGCCAGCGGGACTAGCGGGATACAATGAGCAGTTCTTC. Translated, it gives CASSRPAGLAGYNEQFF.

V gene TRBV6-1 combines with J gene TRBJ1-6, with 9 bases identical to TRBD1. CDR3 length equals 15 residues. The germline V gene encodes CDR1 MNHNS and CDR2 SASEGT. J lost 10 bases, V lost 6 bases, and 10 bases had no gene match. CDR3 coding DNA: TGTGCCAGCAGGGGGGGGACAGGGATCTACTCACCCCTCCACTTT. Its translation: CASRGGTGIYSPLHF.

V is TRBV19 and J is TRBJ2-6; TRBD2 matches at 11 bases. V shed 7 bases and J 4 bases; nucleotides not matched to a gene: 15. The CDR3 contains 19 residues. Germline V lookup: CDR1 LNHDA, CDR2 SQIVND (reference sequence). CDR3 in DNA: TGTGCCAGTACCCCGGTTCGGCTAGCGGGAGGAACGGGGGCCAACGTCCTGACTTTC. It yields the protein CASTPVRLAGGTGANVLTF.

The chain couples TRBV29-1 to TRBJ2-3, with 8 bases identical to TRBD2. The CDR3 spans 16 residues. Germline CDR1 is SQVTM and CDR2 is ANQGSEA. V lost 2 bases, J lost 5 bases, and 12 bases stayed unmatched. DNA for the CDR3: TGCAGCGTTGAAAAGTTAGCGGGGCCCCTCCGAGATACGCAGTATTTT. The encoded protein is CSVEKLAGPLRDTQYF.

This clone was counted only a few times. The V call is TRBV5-4, the J call TRBJ2-3, with 7 bases matching TRBD2. Per germline, CDR1 SGHNT and CDR2 YYREEE (reference sequence). This CDR3 comprises 14 residues. The J segment lost 4 bases and the V segment lost 0 bases, leaving 2 bases of the junction unmatched. The CDR3 region is CASSLGGGSDTQYF. The CDR3 coding sequence is TGTGCCAGCAGCTTGGGGGGAGGGTCAGATACGCAGTATTTT.

This sequence joins TRBV7-2 and TRBJ1-1; TRBD1 aligns across 7 bases. Per germline, CDR1 SGHTA and CDR2 FQGNSA. CDR3 length: 13 amino acids. V was pared by 6 bases and J by 4 bases, with 5 bases of the junction left unmatched. The CDR3 bases are TGTGCCAGCAGTCGACAGGGTTTCACTGAAGCTTTCTTT. Translation: CASSRQGFTEAFF.